The 6 T cell receptor beta chains reported below all come from one sample, sequenced in a study of STAT5B mutations in CD4+ large granular lymphocyte leukemia. Profiling relied on immunoSEQ multiplex PCR, and the TCRdb table lists in-frame clones only, not all of them. The table lists around 34,000 clones, 85% of them singletons. The sequencing input was CD4+ T cells from blood buffy coats. Receptors were obtained from a human donor in good health.

The gene calls are TRBV6-1 and TRBJ1-4; perhaps TRBD1 as D (5 bases). V lost 4 bases and J lost 2, with 23 bases in between. This CDR3 is 19 amino acids long. From germline, CDR1 is MNHNS and CDR2 SASEGT. The CDR3 DNA is TGTGCCAGCAGTGGTAGCGTGCGAGGGGAGTTTGGGACTAATGAAAAACTGTTTTTT. Translating gives CASSGSVRGEFGTNEKLFF.

The chain is built from TRBV4-2 and TRBJ2-2; D ambiguous. Germline CDR1 reads LGHNA; CDR2 reads YNFKEQ. The CDR3 has 15 residues. The V end was cut by 0 bases, the J end by 3 bases, with 8 bases between. Here the CDR3 DNA reads TGTGCCAGCAGCCAAGATGACCTAGACACCGGGGAGCTGTTTTTT. Its translation is CASSQDDLDTGELFF.

The chain links TRBV7-7 to TRBJ2-3; no clear D. Germline values: CDR1 SSHAT, CDR2 FNYEAQ (reference sequence). V was cut by 5 bases and J by 2 bases, with 14 bases left in between. This CDR3 contains 15 residues. The CDR3 DNA sequence: TGTGCCAGCAGCCCCCTTCCAGCCTTCACAGATACGCAGTATTTT. As protein: CASSPLPAFTDTQYF.

The chain carries TRBV5-4 and TRBJ1-2; D unresolved. CDR1 is SGHNT and CDR2 is YYREEE in the germline V gene (reference sequence). The ends were cut back, 4 bases at V and 2 bases at J, with 12 bases in the middle. The CDR3 runs 14 residues. The CDR3 DNA sequence: TGTGCCAGCAGCCAGGACGGTGACAACTATGGCTACACCTTC. Translation gives CASSQDGDNYGYTF.

The chain uses TRBV18 and TRBJ2-3, with D tentatively TRBD1 or TRBD2 (5 bases each). CDR1 and CDR2 (germline): KGHSH, LQKENI. V was cut by 0 bases and J by 6 bases, with 13 bases left in between. The CDR3 loop spans 15 amino acids. This CDR3 reads CASSPPSGWGDTQYF. In nucleotides, the CDR3 is TGTGCCAGCTCACCACCGAGCGGATGGGGGGATACGCAGTATTTT. Looking up the rest from reference TRBV18 and TRBJ2-3 gives the full variable domain: NAGVMQNPRHLVRRRGQEARLRCSPMKGHSHVYWYRQLPEEGLKFMVYLQKENIIDESGMPKERFSAEFPKEGPSILRIQQVVRGDSAAYFCASSPPSGWGDTQYFGPGTRLTVL.

This chain joins TRBV29-1 and TRBJ2-1; TRBD1 might be the D (6 bases). V gave up 4 bases and J gave up 8 bases, with 9 bases separating them. Looked up from germline, CDR1 is SQVTM and CDR2 is ANQGSEA. This CDR3 has 11 residues. CDR3 in DNA: TGCAGCGTTGGGGACACGGATGAGCAGTTCTTC. Protein sequence: CSVGDTDEQFF.